This paragraph covers one T cell receptor (beta chain) sequence. The antigen is not known. This entry comes from a study of beta chain features in type 1 diabetes. Study at large: Patients were similar to healthy donors in age and gender (as well as in cell yields).

Whole-study results and caveats: More deletions and fewer insertions at VDJ junctions were found in patients with type 1 diabetes. Within each of all four CD4+ subsets, Type 1 diabetes patients had TCRB CDR3s that were moderately but significantly shorter.

The whole isolated RNA underwent reverse transcription, so sequencing captured expressed TCRB transcripts. Data came from immunoSEQ multiplex PCR; TCRdb stores just in-frame clones and leaves some out. The sample lists more than 250,000 clones; over 20% were seen once. The clonotype originates from a woman aged 40 to 50 with type 1 diabetes. The sample comprised naive CD4+ T cells from blood.

CDR3 amino acids: CASSEALGVSETQYF. The CDR3 nucleotides are TGTGCCAGCAGTGAAGCCTTGGGAGTCTCGGAGACCCAGTACTTC. This chain uses TRBV6-1 with TRBJ2-5, with a tentative D call TRBD2 (5 bases). The CDR3 has 15 residues. Trimming left V 0 bases short and J 5 bases short, with 13 bases between. Germline V gene lookup returns CDR1 MNHNS and CDR2 SASEGT.